Included here is one T cell receptor beta chain sequence, with context. The antigen remains undetermined. V was trimmed by 5 bases and J by 4 bases, leaving 19 bases between them. The CDR3 runs to 16 residues. CDR1 and CDR2 (germline): SGHAT, FQNNGV. Sequencing was performed with immunoSEQ multiplex PCR; in TCRdb, only in-frame clones are kept and a portion is missing. The sample records roughly 140,000 clones, 78% being singletons. The sample comes from a study of PD-1 blockade in classical Hodgkin lymphoma. Study details: Patients were dosed intravenously with nivolumab at 3 mg/kg every 2 weeks.

Study results and limitations: A reduction in baseline TCR diversity was reportedly seen in newly diagnosed patients relative to healthy donors. Any patient who commenced nivolumab under 1 year after ASCT was excluded.

Relapse was seen in all patients after autologous stem cell transplantation, and brentuximab vedotin exposure was variable. Best overall response was complete response, partial response or progressive disease in these relapsed/refractory classical Hodgkin lymphoma patients. The gene calls are TRBV11-2 and TRBJ2-3, with D perhaps being TRBD1 or TRBD2 (6 bases each). The sample consisted of peripheral blood mononuclear cells (PBMCs), taken before the second cycle of nivolumab. This TCR derives from a human donor with classical Hodgkin lymphoma. The CDR3: CASSLLKGGVADTQYF. The CDR3 DNA follows: TGTGCCAGCAGCCTACTCAAGGGGGGAGTGGCAGATACGCAGTATTTT.